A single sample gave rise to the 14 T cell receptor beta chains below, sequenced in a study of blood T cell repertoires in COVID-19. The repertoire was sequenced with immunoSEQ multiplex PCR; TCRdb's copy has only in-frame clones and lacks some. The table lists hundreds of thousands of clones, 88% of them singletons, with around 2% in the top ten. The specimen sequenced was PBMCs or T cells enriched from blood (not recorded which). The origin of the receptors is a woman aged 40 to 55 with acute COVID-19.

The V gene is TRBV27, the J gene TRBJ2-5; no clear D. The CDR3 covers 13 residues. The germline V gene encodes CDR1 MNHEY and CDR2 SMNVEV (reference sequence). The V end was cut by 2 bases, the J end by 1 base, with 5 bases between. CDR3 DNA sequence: TGTGCCAGCAGTTTAAGGAGCCAAGAGACCCAGTACTTC. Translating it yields CASSLRSQETQYF.

The CDR3 DNA reads as TGTGCCAGCAGCTTGGGTGAAGCGGAACTGTTTTTT. This codes for CASSLGEAELFF. The J gene is TRBJ1-4, the V gene TRBV11-2, with D hard to call. The germline gives CDR1 SGHAT, CDR2 FQNNGV. V gave up 3 bases and J gave up 12 bases, with 11 bases separating them. There are 12 residues in the CDR3.

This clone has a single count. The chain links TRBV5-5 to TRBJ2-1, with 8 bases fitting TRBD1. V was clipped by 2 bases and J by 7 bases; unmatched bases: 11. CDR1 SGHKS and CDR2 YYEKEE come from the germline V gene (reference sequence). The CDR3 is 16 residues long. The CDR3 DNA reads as TGTGCCAGCAGCTTTGATGGGGACAGGTCTGGTAATGAGCAGTTCTTC. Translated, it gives CASSFDGDRSGNEQFF. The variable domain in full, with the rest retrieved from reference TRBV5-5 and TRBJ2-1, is DAGVTQSPTHLIKTRGQQVTLRCSPISGHKSVSWYQQVLGQGPQFIFQYYEKEERGRGNFPDRFSARQFPNYSSELNVNALLLGDSALYLCASSFDGDRSGNEQFFGPGTRLTVL.

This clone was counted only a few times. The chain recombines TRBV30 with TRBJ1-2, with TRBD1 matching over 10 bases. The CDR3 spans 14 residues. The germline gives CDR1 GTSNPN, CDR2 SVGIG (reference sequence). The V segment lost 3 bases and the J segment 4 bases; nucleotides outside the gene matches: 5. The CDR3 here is CAWRLGTGVYGYTF. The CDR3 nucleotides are TGTGCCTGGAGACTCGGGACAGGGGTCTATGGCTACACCTTC. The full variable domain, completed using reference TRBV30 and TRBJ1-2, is SQTIHQWPATLVQPVGSPLSLECTVEGTSNPNLYWYRQAAGRGLQLLFYSVGIGQISSEVPQNLSASRPQDRQFILSSKKLLLSDSGFYLCAWRLGTGVYGYTFGSGTRLTVV.

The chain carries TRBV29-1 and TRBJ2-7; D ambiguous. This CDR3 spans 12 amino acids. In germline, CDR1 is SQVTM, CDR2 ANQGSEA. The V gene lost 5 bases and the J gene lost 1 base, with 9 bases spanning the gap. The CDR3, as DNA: TGCAGCGTTACGGCGACTTCCTACGAGCAGTACTTC. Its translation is CSVTATSYEQYF.

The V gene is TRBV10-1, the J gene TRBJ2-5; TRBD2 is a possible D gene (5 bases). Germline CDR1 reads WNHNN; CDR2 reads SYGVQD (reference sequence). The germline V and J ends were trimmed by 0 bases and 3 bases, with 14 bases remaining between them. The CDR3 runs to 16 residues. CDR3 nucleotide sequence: TGCGCCAGCAGTGAGTCGAAGCTGGGAGCTAAAGAGACCCAGTACTTC. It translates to CASSESKLGAKETQYF.

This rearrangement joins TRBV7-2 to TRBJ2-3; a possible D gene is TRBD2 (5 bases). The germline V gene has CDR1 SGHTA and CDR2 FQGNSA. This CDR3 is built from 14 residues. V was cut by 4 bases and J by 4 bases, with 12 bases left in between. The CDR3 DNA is TGTGCCAGCAGCTACGGGCTAGCCTCAGATACGCAGTATTTT. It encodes CASSYGLASDTQYF. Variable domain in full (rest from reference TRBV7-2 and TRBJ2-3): GAGVSQSPSNKVTEKGKDVELRCDPISGHTALYWYRQSLGQGLEFLIYFQGNSAPDKSGLPSDRFSAERTGGSVSTLTIQRTQQEDSAVYLCASSYGLASDTQYFGPGTRLTVL.

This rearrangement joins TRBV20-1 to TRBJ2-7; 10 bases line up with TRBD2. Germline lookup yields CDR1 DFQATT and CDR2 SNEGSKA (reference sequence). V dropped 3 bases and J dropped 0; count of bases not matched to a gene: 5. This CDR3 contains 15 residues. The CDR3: CSASFPSGGSYEQYF. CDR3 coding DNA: TGCAGTGCTAGTTTTCCTAGCGGGGGCTCCTACGAGCAGTACTTC.

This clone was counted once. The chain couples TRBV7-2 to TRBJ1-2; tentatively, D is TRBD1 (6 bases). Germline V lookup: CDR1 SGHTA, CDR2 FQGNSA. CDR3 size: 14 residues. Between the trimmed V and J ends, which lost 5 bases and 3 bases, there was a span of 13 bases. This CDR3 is CASSARQVYYGYTF. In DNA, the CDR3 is TGTGCCAGCAGCGCCCGACAGGTATACTATGGCTACACCTTC. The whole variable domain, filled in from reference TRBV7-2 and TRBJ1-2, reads GAGVSQSPSNKVTEKGKDVELRCDPISGHTALYWYRQSLGQGLEFLIYFQGNSAPDKSGLPSDRFSAERTGGSVSTLTIQRTQQEDSAVYLCASSARQVYYGYTFGSGTRLTVV.

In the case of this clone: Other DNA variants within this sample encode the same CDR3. CDR3: CASSLTDRGYNEQFF. CDR3 in DNA: TGTGCCAGCAGCCTAACGGACAGGGGATACAATGAGCAGTTCTTC. The chain recombines TRBV5-8 with TRBJ2-1; 9 bases are a match to TRBD1. There are 15 residues in the CDR3. The V and J ends lost 4 bases and 4 bases, in that order; junction bases with no gene match: 6. CDR1 is SGHTS, CDR2 YDEGEE, per germline. Full variable domain (missing parts from reference TRBV5-8 and TRBJ2-1): EAGVTQSPTHLIKTRGQQATLRCSPISGHTSVYWYQQALGLGLQFLLWYDEGEERNRGNFPPRFSGRQFPNYSSELNVNALELEDSALYLCASSLTDRGYNEQFFGPGTRLTVL.

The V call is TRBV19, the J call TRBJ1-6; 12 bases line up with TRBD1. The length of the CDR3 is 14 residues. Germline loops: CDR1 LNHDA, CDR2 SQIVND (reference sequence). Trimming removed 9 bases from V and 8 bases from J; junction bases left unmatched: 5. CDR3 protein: CASGTGGSHSPLHF. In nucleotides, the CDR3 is TGTGCCAGCGGGACAGGGGGCAGTCATTCACCCCTCCACTTT.

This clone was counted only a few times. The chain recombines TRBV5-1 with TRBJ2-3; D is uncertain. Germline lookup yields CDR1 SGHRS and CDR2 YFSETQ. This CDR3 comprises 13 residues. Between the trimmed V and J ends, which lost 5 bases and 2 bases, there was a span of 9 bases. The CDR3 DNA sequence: TGCGCCAGCAGTTACTCTTCCACAGATACGCAGTATTTT. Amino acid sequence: CASSYSSTDTQYF.

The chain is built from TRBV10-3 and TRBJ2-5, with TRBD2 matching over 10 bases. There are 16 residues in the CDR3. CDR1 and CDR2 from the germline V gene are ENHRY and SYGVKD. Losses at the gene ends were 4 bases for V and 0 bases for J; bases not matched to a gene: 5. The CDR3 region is CAISGGTSEYQETQYF. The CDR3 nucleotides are TGTGCCATCAGTGGTGGGACTAGCGAGTACCAAGAGACCCAGTACTTC.

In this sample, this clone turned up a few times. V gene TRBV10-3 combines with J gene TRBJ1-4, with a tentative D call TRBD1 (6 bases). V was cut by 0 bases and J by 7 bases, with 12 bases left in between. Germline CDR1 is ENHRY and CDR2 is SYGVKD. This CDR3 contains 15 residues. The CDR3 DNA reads TGTGCCATCAGTGAGTCGAGGGGGATGAGTGAAAAACTGTTTTTT. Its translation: CAISESRGMSEKLFF.